The rows below give T cell receptor beta chains drawn from one sample of a study of blood T cell repertoires in COVID-19. The data were produced by immunoSEQ multiplex PCR, yet TCRdb's version contains in-frame clones alone and is incomplete. The table has hundreds of thousands of clones, 87% seen once. Sample: PBMCs or T cells enriched from blood (not recorded which). These receptors were collected from a young woman who had recovered from COVID-19. The CDR3 runs from the conserved cysteine through the conserved F or W. Fields, in order: D gene, CDR3 length, clone size, V gene, J gene, CDR3 DNA, CDR3 protein. D genes are given only for firm matches. Rows give clone size only sometimes, using once, few, many, or a class for an expanded clone.

d_gene: TRBD2; len: 16; abundance: few; v_gene: TRBV11-2; j_gene: TRBJ2-7; CDR3nt: TGTGCCAGCAGGTCGGTGGGACTAGCGGGATCCTACGAGCAGTACTTC; CDR3aa: CASRSVGLAGSYEQYF
d_gene: -; len: 13; abundance: -; v_gene: TRBV6-1; j_gene: TRBJ2-2; CDR3nt: TGTGCCAGCAGTGAAACGGGAACCGGGGAGCTGTTTTTT; CDR3aa: CASSETGTGELFF
d_gene: TRBD1; len: 14; abundance: -; v_gene: TRBV19; j_gene: TRBJ1-5; CDR3nt: TGTGCCAGTAGTGGCACAGGGGGCGGGCAGCCCCAGCATTTT; CDR3aa: CASSGTGGGQPQHF
d_gene: -; len: 14; abundance: -; v_gene: TRBV9; j_gene: TRBJ2-7; CDR3nt: TGTGCCAGCAGCCCAGGGGACATAGACTACGAGCAGTACTTC; CDR3aa: CASSPGDIDYEQYF
d_gene: -; len: 15; abundance: few; v_gene: TRBV6-1; j_gene: TRBJ2-7; CDR3nt: TGTGCCAGCAGTGATGGTCCCGGTTACTCCTACGAGCAGTACTTC; CDR3aa: CASSDGPGYSYEQYF
d_gene: -; len: 14; abundance: -; v_gene: TRBV28; j_gene: TRBJ1-1; CDR3nt: TGTGCCAGCATCTCCCCCTTGGGGCGCACTGAAGCTTTCTTT; CDR3aa: CASISPLGRTEAFF
d_gene: TRBD1; len: 13; abundance: -; v_gene: TRBV6-2/TRBV6-3; j_gene: TRBJ2-7; CDR3nt: TGTGCCAGCAGTTTGGGGACAGACTACGAGCAGTACTTC; CDR3aa: CASSLGTDYEQYF
d_gene: -; len: 15; abundance: -; v_gene: TRBV5-5; j_gene: TRBJ2-7; CDR3nt: TGTGCCAGCAGCTTGATTATTGCAGTCTCCTACGAGCAGTACTTC; CDR3aa: CASSLIIAVSYEQYF
d_gene: -; len: 12; abundance: -; v_gene: TRBV7-3; j_gene: TRBJ2-7; CDR3nt: TGTGCCAGCAGGCTAACAGGGGACTCTCAGTACTTC; CDR3aa: CASRLTGDSQYF
d_gene: TRBD1; len: 15; abundance: -; v_gene: TRBV18; j_gene: TRBJ2-2; CDR3nt: TGTGCCAGCTCTCAAGGACAGGGTGGCACCGGGGAGCTGTTTTTT; CDR3aa: CASSQGQGGTGELFF
d_gene: -; len: 14; abundance: many; v_gene: TRBV2; j_gene: TRBJ2-1; CDR3nt: TGTGCCAGCAGTGACAGGGACACCTACAATGAGCAGTTCTTC; CDR3aa: CASSDRDTYNEQFF
d_gene: -; len: 14; abundance: -; v_gene: TRBV11-2; j_gene: TRBJ2-7; CDR3nt: TGTGCCAGCAGCTTAGACACAGTCAGCTACGAGCAGTACTTC; CDR3aa: CASSLDTVSYEQYF
d_gene: -; len: 14; abundance: -; v_gene: TRBV5-5; j_gene: TRBJ2-5; CDR3nt: TGTGCCAGCAGCTTGCCAGGGTCTCAAGAGACCCAGTACTTC; CDR3aa: CASSLPGSQETQYF
d_gene: TRBD1; len: 16; abundance: -; v_gene: TRBV7-3; j_gene: TRBJ2-3; CDR3nt: TGTGCCAGCAGCCCCCTCGGGGGACAGGCCACAGATACGCAGTATTTT; CDR3aa: CASSPLGGQATDTQYF
d_gene: -; len: 15; abundance: -; v_gene: TRBV28; j_gene: TRBJ1-5; CDR3nt: TGTGCCAGCAGTTTATCTCGCAGGTTGGCTCAGCCCCAGCATTTT; CDR3aa: CASSLSRRLAQPQHF
d_gene: TRBD1; len: 17; abundance: -; v_gene: TRBV5-1; j_gene: TRBJ2-5; CDR3nt: TGCGCCAGCAGCTTAATCCCCCGGACAGGGGCCGAGTTGGCCCAGTACTTC; CDR3aa: CASSLIPRTGAELAQYF
d_gene: TRBD2; len: 16; abundance: -; v_gene: TRBV3-1/TRBV3-2; j_gene: TRBJ2-3; CDR3nt: TGTGCCAGCAGCCAAGATAGGGCTAGCGGCGCAGATACGCAGTATTTT; CDR3aa: CASSQDRASGADTQYF
d_gene: TRBD2; len: 13; abundance: -; v_gene: TRBV5-5; j_gene: TRBJ2-3; CDR3nt: TGTGCCAGCAGCGCGCGGGGGACAGATACGCAGTATTTT; CDR3aa: CASSARGTDTQYF
d_gene: -; len: 16; abundance: -; v_gene: TRBV19; j_gene: TRBJ1-2; CDR3nt: TGTGCCAGTAACCCAAAACCCGGGTTCGAGAACTATGGCTACACCTTC; CDR3aa: CASNPKPGFENYGYTF
d_gene: -; len: 15; abundance: -; v_gene: TRBV9; j_gene: TRBJ2-7; CDR3nt: TGTGCCAGCAGCACCAGCGGGACAAGCTCCTACGAGCAGTACTTC; CDR3aa: CASSTSGTSSYEQYF
d_gene: -; len: 15; abundance: -; v_gene: TRBV11-2; j_gene: TRBJ2-7; CDR3nt: TGTGCCAGCAGCCCCCAGCGACTCCAGATCCTCGAGCAGTACTTC; CDR3aa: CASSPQRLQILEQYF
d_gene: TRBD2; len: 15; abundance: -; v_gene: TRBV2; j_gene: TRBJ2-5; CDR3nt: TGTGCCAGCAGAGGGGGTAGCGGGGGGCAAGAGACCCAGTACTTC; CDR3aa: CASRGGSGGQETQYF
d_gene: TRBD2; len: 15; abundance: once; v_gene: TRBV7-3; j_gene: TRBJ2-1; CDR3nt: TGTGCCAGCAGCCGCAAAGGACTAGGCTACAATGAGCAGTTCTTC; CDR3aa: CASSRKGLGYNEQFF
d_gene: -; len: 14; abundance: once; v_gene: TRBV2; j_gene: TRBJ1-1; CDR3nt: TGTGCCAGCAGTGCCTCTAGAGGGTACACTGAAGCTTTCTTT; CDR3aa: CASSASRGYTEAFF
d_gene: -; len: 16; abundance: -; v_gene: TRBV7-8; j_gene: TRBJ1-1; CDR3nt: TGTGCCAGCAGCCTAAGTGGGGGCATGGGGAACACTGAAGCTTTCTTT; CDR3aa: CASSLSGGMGNTEAFF
d_gene: TRBD1; len: 16; abundance: -; v_gene: TRBV15; j_gene: TRBJ1-3; CDR3nt: TGTGCCACCAGCACAGACGACAGGGGAGGCGGAAACACCATATATTTT; CDR3aa: CATSTDDRGGGNTIYF
d_gene: -; len: 15; abundance: -; v_gene: TRBV6-1; j_gene: TRBJ1-1; CDR3nt: TGTGCCAGCAGTGAACTGGGGGGTTCAAACACTGAAGCTTTCTTT; CDR3aa: CASSELGGSNTEAFF
d_gene: -; len: 13; abundance: -; v_gene: TRBV5-4; j_gene: TRBJ1-1; CDR3nt: TGTGCCAGCAGCCGCGGTGAGAACACTGAAGCTTTCTTT; CDR3aa: CASSRGENTEAFF
d_gene: TRBD1; len: 17; abundance: -; v_gene: TRBV7-7; j_gene: TRBJ2-7; CDR3nt: TGTGCCAGCAGCTTAGATGGGGGGACAGGGAGGGCTCCCGAGCAGTACTTC; CDR3aa: CASSLDGGTGRAPEQYF
d_gene: TRBD2; len: 17; abundance: -; v_gene: TRBV4-3; j_gene: TRBJ2-2; CDR3nt: TGCGCCAGCAGTCGAGAAGGGTTAGCGGGGGCCACCGGGGAGCTGTTTTTT; CDR3aa: CASSREGLAGATGELFF
d_gene: TRBD1; len: 19; abundance: -; v_gene: TRBV19; j_gene: TRBJ2-4; CDR3nt: TGTGCCAGTAGTTCCGTGGACAGGGGATTCATAAGGGCCAAAAACATTCAGTACTTC; CDR3aa: CASSSVDRGFIRAKNIQYF
d_gene: -; len: 15; abundance: -; v_gene: TRBV4-2; j_gene: TRBJ2-1; CDR3nt: TGTGCCAGCAGCCAAGAAGGGGCTAGGGGCAATGAGCAGTTCTTC; CDR3aa: CASSQEGARGNEQFF
d_gene: TRBD1; len: 15; abundance: -; v_gene: TRBV5-1; j_gene: TRBJ1-1; CDR3nt: TGCGCCAGCACCCTGGGGACAGCGATGAACACTGAAGCTTTCTTT; CDR3aa: CASTLGTAMNTEAFF
d_gene: -; len: 13; abundance: few; v_gene: TRBV24-1; j_gene: TRBJ1-5; CDR3nt: TGTGCCACCAGTGAGAGGACAATCTCTGCCCAGCATTTT; CDR3aa: CATSERTISAQHF
d_gene: TRBD1; len: 14; abundance: -; v_gene: TRBV7-9; j_gene: TRBJ2-7; CDR3nt: TGTGCCAGCAGCTCCGGGACAGGGACCTACGAGCAGTACTTC; CDR3aa: CASSSGTGTYEQYF
d_gene: -; len: 14; abundance: -; v_gene: TRBV7-2; j_gene: TRBJ1-1; CDR3nt: TGTGCCAGCAGCTTAGTATATAGGAACACTGAAGCTTTCTTT; CDR3aa: CASSLVYRNTEAFF
d_gene: -; len: 19; abundance: few; v_gene: TRBV19; j_gene: TRBJ1-5; CDR3nt: TGTGCCAGCAGAACAGGGAAATCTTACGAGGGATATAGCAATCAGCCCCAGCATTTT; CDR3aa: CASRTGKSYEGYSNQPQHF
d_gene: -; len: 14; abundance: once; v_gene: TRBV4-3; j_gene: TRBJ1-3; CDR3nt: TGCGCCAGCAGCCGACAGGACTCTGGAAACACCATATATTTT; CDR3aa: CASSRQDSGNTIYF